The 7 T cell receptor beta chains presented below share a single source sample, sequenced in a study of regulatory T cells in long-lasting Graves disease. The time point: newly diagnosed GD, antithyroid drugs for less than 3 months. The authors made the TCR library using RNA they extracted from PBMCs. For TCR beta, libraries came from iRepertoire HTBI primers and Arm-PCR of CDR3 regions. MiXCR, run by TCRdb on the multiplex PCR reads, gives a single entry per CDR3 protein. The sample carries 350,000 to 450,000 distinct CDR3 sequences, 15% recorded once. These data were likewise used in another study, on T cells in Graves' hyperthyroidism and ophthalmopathy.

The sequencing used peripheral blood mononuclear cells (PBMCs), collected at new diagnosis, from a patient treated with antithyroid drugs. These receptors were collected from a woman aged 35 to 49 with Graves disease.

In its sample, this clonotype was seen many times. The J gene is TRBJ2-3, the V gene TRBV13; 8 positions agree with TRBD2. The CDR3 is made up of 19 amino acids. Germline V gene lookup returns CDR1 PRHDT and CDR2 FYEKMQ (reference sequence). J gave up 6 bases and V 0 bases, and 17 bases lay outside the gene matches. CDR3: CASSLGPMAGGYVMDTQYF. The CDR3 DNA reads as TGTGCCAGCAGCTTAGGCCCTATGGCGGGAGGATACGTGATGGATACGCAGTATTTT.

This clonotype was recorded at least ten times. The V gene is TRBV29-1, the J gene TRBJ2-1, with D unclear. The V gene's germline CDR1 is SQVTM and CDR2 ANQGSEA. The CDR3 sequence is 13 residues long. V gave up 0 bases and J gave up 8 bases, with 11 bases separating them. CDR3 DNA sequence: TGCAGCGTTGAAGATCAACGGGTCCATGAGCAGTTCTTC. As protein: CSVEDQRVHEQFF.

This clonotype was seen more than once but under ten times. The gene calls are TRBV4-1 and TRBJ1-4; TRBD1 is a possible D gene (6 bases). There are 15 residues in the CDR3. Trimming pared 3 bases from V and 8 bases from J, leaving 16 bases between. Germline V gene data show CDR1 as MGHRA and CDR2 as YSYEKL. The CDR3 loop reads CASSHSDLRGEKLFF. Here the CDR3 DNA reads TGCGCCAGCAGCCATTCAGACCTGAGGGGGGAAAAACTGTTTTTT.

As concerns this clonotype: A read error may produce the germline difference seen at one junction end. This chain links TRBV7-8 with TRBJ2-7; D may be TRBD1 (6 bases). The CDR3 totals 14 residues. Germline CDR1 reads SGHVS; CDR2 reads FQNEAQ. The CDR3 DNA is TGTGCCAACAGCTTAGCGCAGGGGACCTACGAGCAGTACTTC. This codes for CANSLAQGTYEQYF. Using reference TRBV7-8 and TRBJ2-7 for the parts outside the CDR3, the full variable domain is GAGVSQSPRYKVAKRGQDVALRCDPISGHVSLFWYQQALGQGPEFLTYFQNEAQLDKSGLPSDRFFAERPEGSVSTLKIQRTQQEDSAVYLCANSLAQGTYEQYFGPGTRLTVT.

This clonotype occurred many times. The CDR3 coding sequence is TGTGCCTGGACCGGGACTAGCGGGAGTCCGTGGTCCTACGAGCAGTACTTC. This translates into CAWTGTSGSPWSYEQYF. The rearrangement links TRBV30 to TRBJ2-7; 14 bases match TRBD2. The CDR3 extends over 17 amino acids. V lost 4 bases, J lost 1 base, and 9 bases stayed unmatched. CDR1 and CDR2 (germline): GTSNPN, SVGIG (reference sequence). Combining the CDR3 with reference TRBV30 and TRBJ2-7 gives the whole variable domain SQTIHQWPATLVQPVGSPLSLECTVEGTSNPNLYWYRQAAGRGLQLLFYSVGIGQISSEVPQNLSASRPQDRQFILSSKKLLLSDSGFYLCAWTGTSGSPWSYEQYFGPGTRLTVT.

The chain is built from TRBV9 and TRBJ2-7, with D unclear. Germline-derived CDR1 and CDR2 are SGDLS and YYNGEE. Trimming cost V 4 bases and J 6 bases, with 26 bases left between them. The CDR3 has 17 amino acids. The CDR3 DNA follows: TGTGCCAGCAGCCCCACATCAGCGCCTCTTGGTCCAGGCGAGCAGTACTTC. Amino acids: CASSPTSAPLGPGEQYF.

This clonotype was detected ten times or more. The chain is built from TRBV20-1 and TRBJ2-1; D is possibly TRBD2 (6 bases). The germline CDR1 and CDR2 sequences are DFQATT and SNEGSKA (reference sequence). V was pared by 0 bases and J by 2 bases, with 14 bases between. This CDR3 is built from 16 residues. CDR3 sequence (DNA): TGCAGTGCTAGAGATCGGGTGGAGGGTCCCTACAATGAGCAGTTCTTC. Translating it yields CSARDRVEGPYNEQFF.